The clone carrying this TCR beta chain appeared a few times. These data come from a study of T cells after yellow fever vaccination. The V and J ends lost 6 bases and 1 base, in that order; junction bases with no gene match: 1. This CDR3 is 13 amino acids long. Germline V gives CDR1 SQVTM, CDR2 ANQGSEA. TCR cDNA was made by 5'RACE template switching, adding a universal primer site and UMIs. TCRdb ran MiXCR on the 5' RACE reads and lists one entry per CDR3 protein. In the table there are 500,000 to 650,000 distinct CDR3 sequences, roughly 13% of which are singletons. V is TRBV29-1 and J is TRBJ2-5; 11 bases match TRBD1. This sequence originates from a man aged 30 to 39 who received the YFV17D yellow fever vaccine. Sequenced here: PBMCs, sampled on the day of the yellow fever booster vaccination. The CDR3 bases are TGCAGCGTGGGACAGGGGGTCCAAGAGACCCAGTACTTC. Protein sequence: CSVGQGVQETQYF.